Included here is one T cell receptor beta chain sequence, with context. Antigen: not known. This record comes from a study of post-analysis software for immune sequencing data. Notes on the study in general: Strong co-clustering by F measure linked samples that shared a preparation batch. Patients with multiple sclerosis recorded significantly lower normalized Chao1 diversity than controls, the study found.

Prepared TCR beta cDNA libraries contained unique molecular identifiers. Researchers reported some 500,000 cDNA molecules coming from about 1 to 10 million T cells. MiXCR, run by TCRdb on the PCR reads, gives a single entry per CDR3 protein. This sample yields roughly 620,000 distinct CDR3 sequences, of which roughly 46% are seen a single time; 1.5% to 2% belongs to the top ten. Sample: blood. The TCR sequence derives from a girl between 5 and 17 years old with multiple sclerosis.

Written as DNA, the CDR3 is TGTGCCAGCAGTTTTAGAGGACTAGCGATCGGAACAGATACGCAGTATTTT. It translates to CASSFRGLAIGTDTQYF. The chain has TRBV12-3 or TRBV12-4 and TRBJ2-3; 9 nucleotides agree with TRBD2. Trimming took 3 bases from V and 3 from J; bases not matched to a gene: 10. The CDR3 is made up of 17 amino acids.